Listed here are 28 T cell receptor beta chains from one sample, sequenced in a study of shared clonotypes between healthy human individuals (dated by TCRdb to the early 2020s). The library was obtained by the immunoSEQ multiplex PCR assay. Here the immuneACCESS table is served through TCRdb, limited to in-frame sequences with V and J called. Missing clones are a known gap in these copies; in checked studies unresolved V genes cover under half, and the rest lacks a known reason. For this sample there are 2.3 million or so clones; approximately 95% appear just once. The biggest ten clones account for around 0.4% of the sample. The sequencing sample was made of naive CD4+ T cells from PBMCs. Per the publication, the cell subset or site label means: CD45RA+ positively selected. The receptors were sampled from a young man in good health. Some clones in this sample may be carry-over from other donors' samples.

This clone was seen just once. The V and J genes are TRBV6-5 and TRBJ1-4; tentative D call: TRBD1 (6 bases). Trimming pared 4 bases from V and 8 bases from J, leaving 14 bases between. Germline CDR1 MNHEY, CDR2 SVGAGI. This CDR3 spans 14 amino acids. The CDR3 loop reads CASSFAGAGEKLFF. The CDR3, as DNA: TGTGCCAGCAGTTTTGCAGGGGCGGGAGAAAAACTGTTTTTT.

The rearrangement uses TRBV28 and TRBJ2-1, with TRBD2 matching over 9 bases. The CDR3 has 15 residues. The germline V gene has CDR1 MDHEN and CDR2 SYDVKM. V lost 2 bases, J lost 9 bases, and 8 bases stayed unmatched. Written as DNA, the CDR3 is TGTGCCAGCAGTTTAGCGGGAGGGTCCCCCGGTGAGCAGTTCTTC. It yields the protein CASSLAGGSPGEQFF.

This chain joins TRBV6-6 and TRBJ2-7; D call uncertain. The V and J ends lost 6 bases and 6 bases respectively, with 21 bases between them. The germline CDR1 and CDR2 sequences are MNHNY and SVGAGI (reference sequence). The CDR3 extends over 15 amino acids. Here the CDR3 DNA reads TGTGCCAGCAGGCTACCCGGAGCCCTCGTTTCCGAGCAGTACTTC. Protein: CASRLPGALVSEQYF.

The genes are TRBV2 and TRBJ1-3; D unclear. Trimming removed 3 bases at V and 2 bases at J, with 17 bases between. The germline V gene has CDR1 SNHLY and CDR2 FYNNEI. The CDR3 length is 17 residues. CDR3 residues: CASSDRRLSATGNTIYF. DNA for the CDR3: TGTGCCAGCAGTGACCGCCGTTTGTCCGCGACTGGAAACACCATATATTTT.

The chain links TRBV11-3 to TRBJ2-2; 8 nucleotides line up with TRBD2. CDR1 is SGHNT and CDR2 is YENEEA in the germline V gene. V shed 6 bases and J 6 bases; nucleotides not matched to a gene: 9. The CDR3 has 15 amino acids. The CDR3: CASSFGTSLSGELFF. CDR3 nucleotide sequence: TGTGCCAGCAGTTTCGGGACTAGTTTGTCCGGGGAGCTGTTTTTT.

The V and J genes are TRBV27 and TRBJ2-1; D possibly matches TRBD1 or TRBD2 (6 bases each). The V end lost 0 bases, the J end lost 0 bases, and 18 bases lay between the germline ends. Germline V gene data show CDR1 as MNHEY and CDR2 as SMNVEV (reference sequence). This CDR3 contains 19 residues. This CDR3 is CASSLSWGAFRGSYNEQFF. DNA for the CDR3: TGTGCCAGCAGTTTATCATGGGGGGCTTTCCGCGGCTCCTACAATGAGCAGTTCTTC.

This clone appeared once. The gene calls are TRBV5-1 and TRBJ2-5; 7 bases are a match to TRBD1. There are 14 residues in the CDR3. J lost 4 bases, V lost 0 bases, and 3 bases had no gene match. Germline V gene lookup returns CDR1 SGHRS and CDR2 YFSETQ. DNA of the CDR3: TGCGCCAGCAGCTTGGTTTACAGGGGAGAGACCCAGTACTTC. Amino acids: CASSLVYRGETQYF. The complete variable domain, with remaining parts taken from reference TRBV5-1 and TRBJ2-5, reads KAGVTQTPRYLIKTRGQQVTLSCSPISGHRSVSWYQQTPGQGLQFLFEYFSETQRNKGNFPGRFSGRQFSNSRSEMNVSTLELGDSALYLCASSLVYRGETQYFGPGTRLLVL.

The chain has TRBV7-9 and TRBJ2-2; D is perhaps TRBD2 (5 bases). Germline assignment: CDR1 SEHNR and CDR2 FQNEAQ (reference sequence). The CDR3 covers 16 residues. Trimming took 4 bases from V and 5 from J, leaving 17 bases between them. The CDR3 nucleotides are TGTGCCAGCAGCTCACCCCGGACTCGACCAACCGGGGAGCTGTTTTTT. Translated: CASSSPRTRPTGELFF.

The V gene is TRBV7-9, the J gene TRBJ2-7, with TRBD1 identical over 7 bases. J was trimmed by 2 bases and V by 8 bases; bases with no gene match: 6. This CDR3 contains 13 residues. CDR1 and CDR2 from the germline V gene are SEHNR and FQNEAQ (reference sequence). The CDR3, as DNA: TGTGCCAGCGGGGACAGCGATACCTACGAGCAGTACTTC. Its translation: CASGDSDTYEQYF. The entire variable domain, with the rest obtained from reference TRBV7-9 and TRBJ2-7, is as follows: DTGVSQNPRHKITKRGQNVTFRCDPISEHNRLYWYRQTLGQGPEFLTYFQNEAQLEKSRLLSDRFSAERPKGSFSTLEIQRTEQGDSAMYLCASGDSDTYEQYFGPGTRLTVT.

The V gene is TRBV19, the J gene TRBJ2-5, with D possibly matching TRBD1 (5 bases). Germline values: CDR1 LNHDA, CDR2 SQIVND (reference sequence). The germline V and J ends were trimmed by 5 bases and 1 base, with 8 bases remaining between them. CDR3 length equals 13 residues. CDR3 amino acids: CASSGHSQETQYF. The CDR3 region has the DNA TGTGCCAGTAGTGGACATTCCCAAGAGACCCAGTACTTC.

The J gene is TRBJ1-5, the V gene TRBV7-2, with TRBD1 as a possible D gene (5 bases). This CDR3 has 15 residues. Deletions cut 2 bases from V and 6 bases from J, with 14 bases between. Germline values: CDR1 SGHTA, CDR2 FQGNSA. The CDR3 coding sequence is TGTGCCAGCAGCTTACGACCGGGGGAGGGTCAGCCCCAGCATTTT. It translates to CASSLRPGEGQPQHF.

In its sample, this clone was seen a few times. The chain uses TRBV7-9 and TRBJ1-2; D is possibly TRBD1 (6 bases). Germline-derived CDR1 and CDR2 are SEHNR and FQNEAQ (reference sequence). The CDR3 covers 16 residues. Between the trimmed V and J ends, which lost 5 bases and 2 bases, there was a span of 18 bases. This chain's CDR3 is CASSRPGARRNYGYTF. The CDR3 DNA sequence: TGTGCCAGCAGCCGACCAGGGGCGAGGAGGAACTATGGCTACACCTTC.

V is TRBV5-4 and J is TRBJ2-7; TRBD1 agrees at 7 bases. CDR3 size: 15 residues. With V trimmed by 4 bases and J by 2 bases, 9 bases remained unmatched. Per germline, CDR1 SGHNT and CDR2 YYREEE (reference sequence). CDR3: CASSKAGTAAYEQYF. CDR3 sequence (DNA): TGTGCCAGCAGCAAGGCCGGGACAGCCGCCTACGAGCAGTACTTC.

The J gene is TRBJ2-7, the V gene TRBV18, with TRBD2 matching 12 bases. The V segment lost 5 bases and the J segment 6 bases; nucleotides outside the gene matches: 5. Germline CDR1 KGHSH, CDR2 LQKENI. The CDR3 spans 14 residues. CDR3 nucleotide sequence: TGTGCCAGCTCATTAGGACTAGCGGGGACCGAGCAGTACTTC. Translating it yields CASSLGLAGTEQYF.

V gene TRBV10-3 combines with J gene TRBJ2-1, with D perhaps TRBD2 (6 bases). Per germline, CDR1 ENHRY and CDR2 SYGVKD. The length of the CDR3 is 17 residues. Trimming took 4 bases from V and 2 from J, leaving 18 bases between them. For the CDR3, the DNA is TGTGCCATCAGTGCTGGGGCGGGGCTGGGGCCCTACAATGAGCAGTTCTTC. Translating it yields CAISAGAGLGPYNEQFF.

The V gene is TRBV4-2, the J gene TRBJ2-7; 8 bases are shared with TRBD2. The junction had 12 bases not matched to a gene; V was cut back by 0 bases and J by 2 bases. This CDR3 comprises 18 residues. CDR1 LGHNA and CDR2 YNFKEQ come from the germline V gene. The CDR3 loop is CASSQDPPGWREAYEQYF. CDR3 coding DNA: TGTGCCAGCAGCCAAGACCCCCCCGGATGGCGGGAGGCCTACGAGCAGTACTTC.

The chain couples TRBV11-2 to TRBJ1-3; 7 bases map to TRBD1. Germline CDR1 and CDR2: SGHAT and FQNNGV. The ends lost 2 bases at V and 2 bases at J; junction bases unmatched: 9. The length of the CDR3 is 17 residues. CDR3 nucleotide sequence: TGTGCCAGCAGCTTATCCGCGACAGGGAGGACTGGAAACACCATATATTTT. Protein: CASSLSATGRTGNTIYF. Using reference TRBV11-2 and TRBJ1-3 for the parts outside the CDR3, the full variable domain is EAGVAQSPRYKIIEKRQSVAFWCNPISGHATLYWYQQILGQGPKLLIQFQNNGVVDDSQLPKDRFSAERLKGVDSTLKIQPAKLEDSAVYLCASSLSATGRTGNTIYFGEGSWLTVV.

This chain joins TRBV5-6 and TRBJ2-1, with D possibly TRBD2 on 5 matching bases. V lost 0 bases and J 4 bases, leaving 14 bases between the germline ends. Germline CDR1 is SGHDT and CDR2 is YYEEEE. The CDR3 runs to 16 residues. CDR3 sequence reads: CASSLDRGRIYNEQFF. The CDR3 coding sequence is TGTGCCAGCAGCTTGGATCGGGGAAGGATTTACAATGAGCAGTTCTTC. Full variable domain (outside the CDR3, taken from reference TRBV5-6 and TRBJ2-1): DAGVTQSPTHLIKTRGQQVTLRCSPKSGHDTVSWYQQALGQGPQFIFQYYEEEERQRGNFPDRFSGHQFPNYSSELNVNALLLGDSALYLCASSLDRGRIYNEQFFGPGTRLTVL.

V is TRBV5-1 and J is TRBJ2-7, with 9 nucleotides matching TRBD2. In germline, CDR1 is SGHRS, CDR2 YFSETQ. This CDR3 has 15 residues. V was pared by 4 bases and J by 4 bases, with 9 bases of the junction left unmatched. CDR3 protein: CASSIAGLASYEQYF. The DNA for the CDR3 is TGCGCCAGCAGCATCGCGGGACTAGCAAGTTACGAGCAGTACTTC.

This rearrangement joins TRBV27 to TRBJ2-7, with a tentative D call TRBD1 (6 bases). V shed 4 bases and J shed 6 bases, with 16 bases lying between them. Germline lookup yields CDR1 MNHEY and CDR2 SMNVEV (reference sequence). The CDR3 contains 14 residues. In DNA form, the CDR3 reads TGTGCCAGCAGTTCTAACGCCCTAGGGGGCGAGCAGTACTTC. Translated, it gives CASSSNALGGEQYF.

The chain carries TRBV6-1 and TRBJ1-3; TRBD1 is a possible D gene (5 bases). The CDR3 consists of 14 residues. Germline V gene data show CDR1 as MNHNS and CDR2 as SASEGT. Trimming pared 5 bases from V and 8 bases from J, leaving 16 bases between. CDR3 coding DNA: TGTGCCAGCAGTCCAGGACGGGGGTTAGACACCATATATTTT. This codes for CASSPGRGLDTIYF.

The CDR3 DNA follows: TGCAGCGTAACGGGACAGGGGGCGTTTGGCTACACCTTC. Translation: CSVTGQGAFGYTF. V is TRBV29-1 and J is TRBJ1-2, with 12 positions matching TRBD1. V was pared by 6 bases and J by 7 bases, with 6 bases of the junction left unmatched. This CDR3 contains 13 residues. CDR1 and CDR2 (germline): SQVTM, ANQGSEA.

V is TRBV28 and J is TRBJ2-7, with D unclear. The germline V gene has CDR1 MDHEN and CDR2 SYDVKM. The CDR3 loop spans 14 amino acids. The V end lost 1 base, the J end lost 2 bases, and 9 bases lay between the germline ends. The CDR3 DNA reads TGTGCCAGCAGTTTATATCAGGCACCCTACGAGCAGTACTTC. Translation: CASSLYQAPYEQYF.

The chain joins TRBV15 to TRBJ1-4; possibly TRBD1 for D (5 bases). V shed 0 bases and J shed 7 bases, with 15 bases lying between them. CDR1 is LNHNV and CDR2 is YYDKDF in the germline V gene (reference sequence). CDR3 length equals 16 residues. The CDR3 DNA sequence: TGTGCCACCAGCAGAGATTCTGGGAGGGGCGGTGAAAAACTGTTTTTT. It codes for CATSRDSGRGGEKLFF.

The chain links TRBV25-1 to TRBJ1-1, with TRBD1 as a possible D gene (5 bases). CDR1 and CDR2 (germline): MGHDK, SYGVNS. This CDR3 is 14 amino acids long. The germline V and J ends were trimmed by 7 bases and 1 base, with 13 bases remaining between them. This chain's CDR3 is CASTWGGRNTEAFF. The CDR3 DNA is TGTGCCAGCACATGGGGCGGGAGGAACACTGAAGCTTTCTTT. The full variable domain, with the rest looked up from reference TRBV25-1 and TRBJ1-1, is EADIYQTPRYLVIGTGKKITLECSQTMGHDKMYWYQQDPGMELHLIHYSYGVNSTEKGDLSSESTVSRIRTEHFPLTLESARPSHTSQYLCASTWGGRNTEAFFGQGTRLTVV.

The rearrangement uses TRBV30 and TRBJ2-5, with D unresolved. The CDR3 is 13 residues long. V gave up 5 bases and J gave up 4 bases, with 14 bases separating them. Germline V lookup: CDR1 GTSNPN, CDR2 SVGIG (reference sequence). The CDR3 DNA reads as TGTGCCTGGGACCCCGGGCATGGAGAGACCCAGTACTTC. Its protein product is CAWDPGHGETQYF.

The rearrangement joins TRBV2 to TRBJ2-2; the match to TRBD1 covers 8 bases. From germline, CDR1 is SNHLY and CDR2 FYNNEI. The length of the CDR3 is 15 residues. The ends lost 5 bases at V and 3 bases at J; junction bases unmatched: 5. CDR3 protein: CASSLRGLDTGELFF. The CDR3 region has the DNA TGTGCCAGCAGTCTCAGGGGGCTGGACACCGGGGAGCTGTTTTTT.

Comments on this clone: This specimen includes other DNA sequences encoding the same CDR3. The genes are TRBV7-3 and TRBJ2-2; D is tentatively TRBD1 or TRBD2 (5 bases each). Germline lookup yields CDR1 SGHTA and CDR2 FQGTGA. The CDR3 extends over 14 amino acids. V dropped 2 bases and J dropped 2 bases, with 6 bases sitting between them. The CDR3 sequence: CASSLGGNTGELFF. CDR3 DNA sequence: TGTGCCAGCAGCTTAGGGGGAAACACCGGGGAGCTGTTTTTT.